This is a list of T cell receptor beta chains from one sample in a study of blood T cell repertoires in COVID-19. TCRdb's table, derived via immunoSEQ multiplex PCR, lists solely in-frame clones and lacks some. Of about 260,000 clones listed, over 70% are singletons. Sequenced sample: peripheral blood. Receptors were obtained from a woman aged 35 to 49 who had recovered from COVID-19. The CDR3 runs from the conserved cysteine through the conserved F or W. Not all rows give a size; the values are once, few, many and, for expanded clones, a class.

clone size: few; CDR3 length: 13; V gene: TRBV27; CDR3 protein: CASSLYWQGEAFF
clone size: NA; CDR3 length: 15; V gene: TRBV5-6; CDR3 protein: CASSSLDRSYNEQFF
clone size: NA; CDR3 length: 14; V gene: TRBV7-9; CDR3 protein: CASSPGLAGFEQYF
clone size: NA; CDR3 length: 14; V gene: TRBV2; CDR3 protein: CASEGGGFRDGYTF
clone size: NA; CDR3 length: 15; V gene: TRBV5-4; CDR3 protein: CASSLRLAGEETQYF
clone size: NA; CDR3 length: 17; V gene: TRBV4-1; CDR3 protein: CASSQDPGGLSYNEQFF
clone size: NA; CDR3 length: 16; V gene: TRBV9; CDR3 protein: CASSVSGGPNTGELFF
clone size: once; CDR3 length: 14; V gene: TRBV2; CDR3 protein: CASSEARGLFEQYF
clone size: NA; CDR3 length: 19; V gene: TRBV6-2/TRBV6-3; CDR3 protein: CASSPVPGQGWGSSYEQYF
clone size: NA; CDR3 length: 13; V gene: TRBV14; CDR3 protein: CASSQDPRATQYF
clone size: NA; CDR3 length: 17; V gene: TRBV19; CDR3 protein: CASSIRAPGHLNTEAFF
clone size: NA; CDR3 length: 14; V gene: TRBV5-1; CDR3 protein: CASSRGLAGETQYF
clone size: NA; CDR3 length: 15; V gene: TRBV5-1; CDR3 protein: CASSSTIHQIETQYF
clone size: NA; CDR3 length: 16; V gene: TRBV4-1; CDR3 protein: CASSQRLAGGAYEQYF
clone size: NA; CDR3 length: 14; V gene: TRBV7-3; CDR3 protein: CASSQLGTGDEQYF
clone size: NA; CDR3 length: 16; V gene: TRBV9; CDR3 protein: CASSRDRGSSGNTIYF
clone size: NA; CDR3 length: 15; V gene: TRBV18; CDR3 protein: CASSHGTGLGYGYTF
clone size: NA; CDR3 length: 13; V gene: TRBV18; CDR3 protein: CASSGGSNYGYTF
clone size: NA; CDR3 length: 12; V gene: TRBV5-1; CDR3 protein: CASSLTGTPYTF
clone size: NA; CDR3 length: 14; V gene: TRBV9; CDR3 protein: CASSVDYRTYEQYF
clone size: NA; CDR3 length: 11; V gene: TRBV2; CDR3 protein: CASRTGYEQYF
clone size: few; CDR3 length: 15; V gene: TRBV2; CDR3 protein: CASRLDRGLPYEQYF
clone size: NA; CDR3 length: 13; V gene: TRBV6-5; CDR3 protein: CASSYSDRSGYTF
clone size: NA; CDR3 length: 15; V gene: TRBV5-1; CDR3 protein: CASFRSGTGNTEAFF
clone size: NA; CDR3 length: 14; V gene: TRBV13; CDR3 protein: CASSWADMNTEAFF
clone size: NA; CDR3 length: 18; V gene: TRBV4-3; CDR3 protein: CASSQDGLAGGRTDTQYF
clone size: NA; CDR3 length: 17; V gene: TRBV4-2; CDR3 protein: CASSQVVAGGLPGELFF
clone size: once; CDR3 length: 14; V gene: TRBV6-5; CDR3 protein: CASSYGQGWDTQYF
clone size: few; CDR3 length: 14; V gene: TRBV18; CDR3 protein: CASSPAGSNYGYTF
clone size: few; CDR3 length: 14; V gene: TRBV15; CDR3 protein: CATLAQGAMYGYTF
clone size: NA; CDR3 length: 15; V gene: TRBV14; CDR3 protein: CASSQSTGIRGGYTF
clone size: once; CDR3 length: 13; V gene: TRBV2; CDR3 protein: CASSDGGLPEAFF
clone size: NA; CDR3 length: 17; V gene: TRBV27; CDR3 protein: CASSSLGTGAGNYGYTF
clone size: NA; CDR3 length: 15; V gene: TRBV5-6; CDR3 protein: CASSLGGRGTDTQYF
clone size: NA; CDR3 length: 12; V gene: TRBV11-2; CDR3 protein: CASSQINTEAFF
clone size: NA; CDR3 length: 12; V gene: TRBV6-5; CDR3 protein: CASSYENLGQYF
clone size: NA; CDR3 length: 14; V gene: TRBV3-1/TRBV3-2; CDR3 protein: CASSRTGGGYGYTF
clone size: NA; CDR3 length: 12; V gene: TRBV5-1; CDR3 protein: CASRDRSYGYTF
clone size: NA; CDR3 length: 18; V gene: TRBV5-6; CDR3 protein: CASSRTSGAMVGTDTQYF